The clone carrying this T cell receptor beta chain was recorded many times. The target antigen is unknown. These data originate in a study of T cell repertoires in cytomegalovirus infection. Study-wide background: Both CMV infection and a matching HLA type were indicated by public TCR beta signatures. Study-level results: It was HLA-C-restricted CMV-specific TCR beta clonotypes that dominated the response ex vivo. Cumulative public TCR beta family frequency identified carriers of CMV plus the relevant HLA.

TCRdb analysed the reads with MiXCR anew, one entry per CDR3 protein. This sample has some 200,000 distinct CDR3 sequences, with approximately 9.6% found just once. The CDR3 consists of 14 residues. Germline V gene sequence: CDR1 SEHNR, CDR2 FQNEAQ (reference sequence). V shed 5 bases and J shed 4 bases, with 15 bases lying between them. The TCR was taken from a human donor in good health (CMV status not recorded). Some clones in this sample may be carry-over from other donors' samples. The chain links TRBV7-9 to TRBJ2-7, with D perhaps TRBD1 (6 bases). Sequenced sample: PBMCs. CDR3 nucleotide sequence: TGTGCCAGCAGCCCCGAATCAGGGGCTTACGAGCAGTACTTC. Translation gives CASSPESGAYEQYF.